The entry below describes one T cell receptor beta chain. This sample was taken from a study of shared clonotypes between healthy human individuals. Produced via immunoSEQ multiplex PCR; TCRdb's table is partial and in-frame only. This sample has a few hundred thousand clones, with almost 97% found just once. The source material was naive CD4+ T cells sorted from blood. Stated subset: CD45RA+ positively selected. This sequence was found in a woman aged 25 to 39 in good health.

The CDR3 protein is CASSYRETSYNEQFF. The CDR3 DNA reads as TGTGCCAGCAGTTATCGGGAGACCAGCTACAATGAGCAGTTCTTC. This rearrangement joins TRBV6-5 to TRBJ2-1; perhaps TRBD2 as D (6 bases). The length of the CDR3 is 15 residues. With 3 bases removed from V and 3 bases from J, the gap between germline ends came to 12 bases. CDR1 is MNHEY and CDR2 is SVGAGI in the germline V gene.